The 13 T cell receptor beta chains below were found in one sample sequenced in a study of T cell repertoires in cytomegalovirus infection. Each CDR3 protein is one row after TCRdb ran MiXCR on the reads. The sample records 750,000 to 950,000 distinct CDR3 sequences, roughly 29% being singletons. No antigen has been assigned to these receptors. Specimen: cultured CD8+ T cells from PBMCs, collected from culture after CMV antigen stimulation. These TCRs come from a human donor in good health (CMV status not recorded). Some clones in this sample may be carry-over from other donors' samples.

The J gene is TRBJ2-1, the V gene TRBV29-1; TRBD1 is a possible D gene (5 bases). The CDR3 is 14 amino acids. Germline V CDR1 and CDR2: SQVTM, ANQGSEA. V was shortened by 1 base and J by 6 bases, with 13 bases between the two germline ends. CDR3 region: CSVEGQGRANEQFF. The CDR3 nucleotides read TGCAGCGTTGAAGGTCAGGGCAGGGCCAATGAGCAGTTCTTC.

This rearrangement joins TRBV27 to TRBJ2-3; D remains unclear. There are 11 residues in the CDR3. CDR1 MNHEY and CDR2 SMNVEV come from the germline V gene (reference sequence). V lost 11 bases and J lost 5, with 11 bases in between. The CDR3 DNA reads TGTGCCGTGGGCCTGAGAGATACGCAGTATTTT. Its protein is CAVGLRDTQYF.

This clonotype was recorded many times. The rearrangement joins TRBV11-2 to TRBJ2-7; D ambiguous. There are 12 residues in the CDR3. V gave up 2 bases and J gave up 0 bases, with 2 bases separating them. The V gene's germline CDR1 is SGHAT and CDR2 FQNNGV. The CDR3: CASSLSSYEQYV. The CDR3 DNA sequence: TGTGCCAGCAGCTTAAGCTCCTACGAGCAGTACGTC.

The rearrangement uses TRBV6-2 or TRBV6-3 and TRBJ1-5; TRBD1 matches 8 bases. Germline CDR1 reads MNHEY; CDR2 reads SVGEGT. V gave up 7 bases and J gave up 0 bases; unmatched junction bases: 5. The CDR3 loop spans 15 amino acids. The CDR3 loop reads CASKQGGYSNQPQHF. CDR3 nucleotides: TGTGCCAGCAAACAGGGGGGTTATAGCAATCAGCCCCAGCATTTT.

The table lists this clonotype with a few counts. The germline gene is not matched at one end of the junction; a read error may be the cause. The chain uses TRBV28 and TRBJ1-2, with 8 positions matching TRBD1. CDR3 length: 12 amino acids. The V gene's germline CDR1 is MDHEN and CDR2 SYDVKM. The CDR3 region is CVSSWDRSGYTF. The CDR3 region has the DNA TGTGTCAGCAGTTGGGACAGGTCAGGCTACACCTTC.

V and J are TRBV27 and TRBJ2-5; 8 bases are a match to TRBD2. V lost 2 bases, J lost 5 bases, and 7 bases stayed unmatched. Germline values: CDR1 MNHEY, CDR2 SMNVEV (reference sequence). This CDR3 is built from 15 residues. The CDR3 is CASSLTAGGRETQYF. The CDR3 nucleotides are TGTGCCAGCAGTTTAACGGCGGGGGGTCGGGAGACCCAGTACTTC.

The rearrangement uses TRBV11-1 and TRBJ2-3, with D possibly matching TRBD1 (6 bases). The CDR3 sequence is 15 residues long. V shed 1 base and J shed 0 bases, with 8 bases lying between them. CDR1 is SGHAT, CDR2 FQDESV, per germline (reference sequence). The CDR3 nucleotides are TGTGCCAGCAGCTTAGGACAGGACAGCACAGATACGCAGTATTTT. Protein product: CASSLGQDSTDTQYF.

This rearrangement joins TRBV6-1 to TRBJ1-1; D call uncertain. This CDR3 spans 13 amino acids. The ends were cut back, 10 bases at V and 3 bases at J, with 15 bases in the middle. The V gene's germline CDR1 is MNHNS and CDR2 SASEGT. The CDR3 DNA reads TGTGCCATCAAAGAGATGGTGCACACTGAAGCTTTCTTT. Its protein is CAIKEMVHTEAFF.

V is TRBV12-3 or TRBV12-4 and J is TRBJ2-1; D not certain. The CDR3 spans 12 residues. Trimming cost V 2 bases and J 7 bases, with 6 bases left between them. CDR3 sequence (DNA): TGTGCCAGCAGTTTACTTGTGAATGAGCAGTTCTTC. It specifies CASSLLVNEQFF.

The sample holds a few counts of this clonotype. The chain is built from TRBV4-3 and TRBJ2-1; D is ambiguous. The germline V gene has CDR1 LGHNA and CDR2 YSLEER. With 0 bases removed from V and 9 bases from J, the gap between germline ends came to 9 bases. The CDR3 sequence is 13 residues long. DNA for the CDR3: TGCGCCAGCAGCCAAGACCAAGGTCCTGAGCAGTTCTTC. Amino acids: CASSQDQGPEQFF.

Only one count was recorded for this clonotype. V and J are TRBV27 and TRBJ1-2; D not resolved. The CDR3 has 13 residues. Germline loops: CDR1 MNHEY, CDR2 SMNVEV (reference sequence). V gave up 2 bases and J gave up 8 bases, with 12 bases separating them. The CDR3 DNA reads TGTGCCAGCAGTTTAGGGCGGGGAAAGGGCTACACCTTC. This sequence encodes CASSLGRGKGYTF.

With respect to this clonotype: Germline and junction disagree at one end, which may indicate a read error. The rearrangement uses TRBV5-6 and TRBJ2-5; weak D call: TRBD2 (5 bases). Germline V CDR1 and CDR2: SGHDT, YYEEEE. The CDR3 is 12 residues long. DNA of the CDR3: TGTGCCGGCAGTCGGGGTTTGGAGACCCAGTACTTC. Its translation is CAGSRGLETQYF.

The chain carries TRBV6-6 and TRBJ1-1; weak D call: TRBD1 (5 bases). The CDR3 is made up of 15 amino acids. Germline CDR1 MNHNY, CDR2 SVGAGI (reference sequence). The V end lost 4 bases, the J end lost 5 bases, and 17 bases lay between the germline ends. CDR3 nucleotides: TGTGCCAGCAGTTCCCAAGGGAGGGGTGAGACTGAAGCTTTCTTT. This translates into CASSSQGRGETEAFF.